This T cell receptor beta chain was identified in a study of blood T cell repertoires in COVID-19. Using immunoSEQ multiplex PCR, the repertoire was profiled, and TCRdb retains in-frame clones only, with some absent. The sample lists about 150,000 clones; approximately 83% were seen once. Germline-derived CDR1 and CDR2 are SGHRS and YFSETQ. V was clipped by 4 bases and J by 5 bases; unmatched bases: 10. This CDR3 is built from 17 residues. The J gene is TRBJ2-2, the V gene TRBV5-1; 11 bases are a match to TRBD1. The source material was peripheral blood. The source is a man aged 70-80 years who had recovered from COVID-19. CDR3 loop: CASSRQGQGVDTGELFF. The CDR3 nucleotides read TGCGCCAGCAGCCGACAGGGACAGGGGGTTGATACCGGGGAGCTGTTTTTT.